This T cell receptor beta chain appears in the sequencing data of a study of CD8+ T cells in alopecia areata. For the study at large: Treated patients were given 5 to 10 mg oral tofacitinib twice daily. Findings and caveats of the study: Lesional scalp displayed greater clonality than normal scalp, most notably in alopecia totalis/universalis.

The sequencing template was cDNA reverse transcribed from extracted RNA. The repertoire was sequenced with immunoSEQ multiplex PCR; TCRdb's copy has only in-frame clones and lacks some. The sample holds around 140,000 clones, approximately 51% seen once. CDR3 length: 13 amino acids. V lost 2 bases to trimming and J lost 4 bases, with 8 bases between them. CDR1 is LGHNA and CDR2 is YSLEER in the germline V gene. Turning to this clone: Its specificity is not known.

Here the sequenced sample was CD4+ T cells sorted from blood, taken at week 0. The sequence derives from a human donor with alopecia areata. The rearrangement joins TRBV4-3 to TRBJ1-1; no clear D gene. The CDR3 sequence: CASSQTRSTEAFF. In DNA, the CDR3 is TGCGCCAGCAGCCAAACCCGGAGCACTGAAGCTTTCTTT.